This TCR beta chain was found in a study of blood T cell repertoires in COVID-19. Overall study context: From the United States, Italy and Spain came samples of acute and convalescent COVID-19. Sources were T cells, B-cell-depleted T cells, or PBMCs; the material itself was cDNA or gDNA.

Original methodology: Researchers report that nucleated cell counts were estimated from reference gene primer amplification. Measured with immunoSEQ multiplex PCR; TCRdb has only the in-frame clones, and not every one. V, J and clone size are those of that table, while D and trimming were read from the DNA. Of approximately 150,000 clones detected, approximately 84% appear once; the ten largest clones hold 15% to 20%. Sequencing input: peripheral blood. The source of this sequence is an elderly woman with acute or convalescent COVID-19.

CDR3 nucleotide sequence: TGTGCCAGTAGTATTGAGACAACCTACGAGCAGTACTTC. As protein: CASSIETTYEQYF. V gene TRBV19 combines with J gene TRBJ2-7; D ambiguous. V gave up 3 bases and J gave up 2 bases, with 8 bases separating them. Per germline, CDR1 LNHDA and CDR2 SQIVND (reference sequence). CDR3 length: 13 residues.